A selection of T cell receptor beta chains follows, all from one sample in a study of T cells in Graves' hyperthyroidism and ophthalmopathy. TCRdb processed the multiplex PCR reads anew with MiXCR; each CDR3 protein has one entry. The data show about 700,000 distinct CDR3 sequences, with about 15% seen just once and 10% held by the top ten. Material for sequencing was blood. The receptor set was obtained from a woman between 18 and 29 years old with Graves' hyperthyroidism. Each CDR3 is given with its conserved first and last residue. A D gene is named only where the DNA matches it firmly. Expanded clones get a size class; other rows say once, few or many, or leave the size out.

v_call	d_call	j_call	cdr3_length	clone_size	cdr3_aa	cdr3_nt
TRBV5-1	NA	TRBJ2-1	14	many	CASSDRAHANEQFF	TGCGCCAGCAGCGACCGGGCCCACGCCAATGAGCAGTTCTTC
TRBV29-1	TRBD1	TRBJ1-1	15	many	CSVEVRGRPNTEAFF	TGCAGCGTTGAAGTCAGGGGGCGCCCGAACACTGAAGCTTTCTTT
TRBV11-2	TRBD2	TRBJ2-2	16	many	CASSSIAGVHTGELFF	TGTGCCAGCAGCTCAATAGCGGGAGTTCACACCGGGGAGCTGTTTTTT
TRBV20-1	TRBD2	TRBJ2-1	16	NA	CSARDIGLVSYNEQFF	TGCAGTGCTAGAGATATCGGACTAGTCTCCTACAATGAGCAGTTCTTC
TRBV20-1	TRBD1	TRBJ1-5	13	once	CSFRQGGDQPQHF	TGCAGTTTCCGACAGGGGGGGGATCAGCCCCAGCATTTT
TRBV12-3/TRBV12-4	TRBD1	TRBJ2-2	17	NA	CASSLDPGQGPTGELFF	TGTGCCAGCAGTTTAGATCCGGGACAGGGACCTACCGGGGAGCTGTTTTTT
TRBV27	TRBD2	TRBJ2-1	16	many	CASSLLTSGENNEQFF	TGTGCCAGCAGTTTATTGACTAGCGGGGAGAACAATGAGCAGTTCTTC
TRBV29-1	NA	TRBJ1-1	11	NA	CSVDPEFEAFF	TGCAGCGTTGATCCCGAGTTTGAAGCTTTCTTT
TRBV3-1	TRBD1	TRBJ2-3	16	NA	CASSQEGDREPDTQYF	TGTGCCAGCAGCCAAGAGGGAGACAGGGAGCCAGATACGCAGTATTTT
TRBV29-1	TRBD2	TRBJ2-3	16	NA	CSVEDQGGRRPDTQYF	TGCAGCGTTGAAGATCAGGGCGGGAGACGGCCAGATACGCAGTATTTT
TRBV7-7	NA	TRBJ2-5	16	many	CASSLEAGTGEGTQYF	TGTGCCAGCAGCTTAGAAGCCGGGACGGGTGAGGGAACCCAGTACTTC
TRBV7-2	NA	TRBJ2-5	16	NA	CASSSYGQSLQETQYF	TGTGCCAGCAGCTCCTACGGACAGAGCCTCCAAGAGACCCAGTACTTC
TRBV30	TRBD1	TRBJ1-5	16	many	CAVRPGGPLSNQPQHF	TGTGCTGTTCGGCCAGGGGGACCTCTATCCAATCAGCCCCAGCATTTT
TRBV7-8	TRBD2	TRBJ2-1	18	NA	CASSSPRLAGVSYNEQFF	TGTGCCAGCAGCTCCCCCCGGTTAGCGGGAGTCTCCTACAATGAGCAGTTCTTC
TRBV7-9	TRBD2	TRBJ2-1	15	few	CASSPGLEGYNEQFF	TGTGCCAGCAGCCCGGGACTAGAGGGATACAATGAGCAGTTCTTC
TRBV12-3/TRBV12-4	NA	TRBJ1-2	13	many	CASKPDSLYGYTF	TGTGCCAGCAAACCGGACAGCTTGTATGGCTACACCTTC
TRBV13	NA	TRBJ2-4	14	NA	CASSLRLAKNIQYF	TGTGCCAGCAGTTTAAGGCTAGCCAAAAACATTCAGTACTTC
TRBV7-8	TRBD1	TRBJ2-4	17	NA	CASSPTGTQLAKNIQYF	TGTGCCAGCAGCCCGACAGGGACACAGCTAGCCAAAAACATTCAGTACTTC
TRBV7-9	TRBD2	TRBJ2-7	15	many	CASSLSTSGNGEQYF	TGTGCCAGCAGCTTAAGCACTAGCGGGAATGGCGAGCAGTACTTC
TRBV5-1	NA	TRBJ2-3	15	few	CASSSFPRGTDTQYF	TGCGCCAGCAGCTCCTTCCCACGCGGGACAGATACGCAGTATTTT
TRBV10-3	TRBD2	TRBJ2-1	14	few	CAISEAGDWNEQFF	TGTGCCATCAGTGAAGCGGGAGATTGGAATGAGCAGTTCTTC
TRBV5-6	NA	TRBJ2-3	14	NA	CASSPPGFTDTQYF	TGTGCCAGCAGCCCTCCGGGATTCACAGATACGCAGTATTTT